Described below is a single T cell receptor (beta chain) sequence and its context. Other DNA sequences within the sample encode an identical CDR3. This entry belongs to a study of blood T cell repertoires in COVID-19. About the research overall: Some COVID-19 samples were acute and others convalescent; all came from the United States, Italy and Spain. The cDNA or gDNA used as material had been derived from T cells, B-cell-depleted T cells, or PBMCs.

The repertoire was sequenced with immunoSEQ multiplex PCR; TCRdb's copy has only in-frame clones and lacks some. The data hold about 120,000 clones, with almost 90% observed a single time. The CDR3 sequence is 13 residues long. After removal of 4 bases from V and 4 bases from J, the junction contained 2 bases not matched to a gene. Sequenced input: peripheral blood. The sequence came from an older woman with COVID-19, enrolled during active disease. V is TRBV12-3 or TRBV12-4 and J is TRBJ1-2; 8 nucleotides align to TRBD1. The DNA of the CDR3 is TGTGCCAGCAGTTCAGGGGGCGGCTATGGCTACACCTTC. Protein sequence: CASSSGGGYGYTF.